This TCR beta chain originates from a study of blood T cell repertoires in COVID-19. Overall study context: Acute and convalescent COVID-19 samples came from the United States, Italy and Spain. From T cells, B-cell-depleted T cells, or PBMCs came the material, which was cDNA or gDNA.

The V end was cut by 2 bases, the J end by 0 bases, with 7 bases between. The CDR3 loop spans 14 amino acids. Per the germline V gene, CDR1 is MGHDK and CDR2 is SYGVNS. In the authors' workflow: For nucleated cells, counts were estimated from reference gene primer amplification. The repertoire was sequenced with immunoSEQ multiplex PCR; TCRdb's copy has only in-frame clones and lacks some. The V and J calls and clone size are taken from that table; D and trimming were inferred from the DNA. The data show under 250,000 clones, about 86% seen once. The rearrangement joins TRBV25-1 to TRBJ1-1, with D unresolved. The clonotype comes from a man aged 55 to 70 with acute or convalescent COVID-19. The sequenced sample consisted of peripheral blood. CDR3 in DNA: TGTGCCAGCAGTGAAACAGCCTTGAACACTGAAGCTTTCTTT. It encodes CASSETALNTEAFF.